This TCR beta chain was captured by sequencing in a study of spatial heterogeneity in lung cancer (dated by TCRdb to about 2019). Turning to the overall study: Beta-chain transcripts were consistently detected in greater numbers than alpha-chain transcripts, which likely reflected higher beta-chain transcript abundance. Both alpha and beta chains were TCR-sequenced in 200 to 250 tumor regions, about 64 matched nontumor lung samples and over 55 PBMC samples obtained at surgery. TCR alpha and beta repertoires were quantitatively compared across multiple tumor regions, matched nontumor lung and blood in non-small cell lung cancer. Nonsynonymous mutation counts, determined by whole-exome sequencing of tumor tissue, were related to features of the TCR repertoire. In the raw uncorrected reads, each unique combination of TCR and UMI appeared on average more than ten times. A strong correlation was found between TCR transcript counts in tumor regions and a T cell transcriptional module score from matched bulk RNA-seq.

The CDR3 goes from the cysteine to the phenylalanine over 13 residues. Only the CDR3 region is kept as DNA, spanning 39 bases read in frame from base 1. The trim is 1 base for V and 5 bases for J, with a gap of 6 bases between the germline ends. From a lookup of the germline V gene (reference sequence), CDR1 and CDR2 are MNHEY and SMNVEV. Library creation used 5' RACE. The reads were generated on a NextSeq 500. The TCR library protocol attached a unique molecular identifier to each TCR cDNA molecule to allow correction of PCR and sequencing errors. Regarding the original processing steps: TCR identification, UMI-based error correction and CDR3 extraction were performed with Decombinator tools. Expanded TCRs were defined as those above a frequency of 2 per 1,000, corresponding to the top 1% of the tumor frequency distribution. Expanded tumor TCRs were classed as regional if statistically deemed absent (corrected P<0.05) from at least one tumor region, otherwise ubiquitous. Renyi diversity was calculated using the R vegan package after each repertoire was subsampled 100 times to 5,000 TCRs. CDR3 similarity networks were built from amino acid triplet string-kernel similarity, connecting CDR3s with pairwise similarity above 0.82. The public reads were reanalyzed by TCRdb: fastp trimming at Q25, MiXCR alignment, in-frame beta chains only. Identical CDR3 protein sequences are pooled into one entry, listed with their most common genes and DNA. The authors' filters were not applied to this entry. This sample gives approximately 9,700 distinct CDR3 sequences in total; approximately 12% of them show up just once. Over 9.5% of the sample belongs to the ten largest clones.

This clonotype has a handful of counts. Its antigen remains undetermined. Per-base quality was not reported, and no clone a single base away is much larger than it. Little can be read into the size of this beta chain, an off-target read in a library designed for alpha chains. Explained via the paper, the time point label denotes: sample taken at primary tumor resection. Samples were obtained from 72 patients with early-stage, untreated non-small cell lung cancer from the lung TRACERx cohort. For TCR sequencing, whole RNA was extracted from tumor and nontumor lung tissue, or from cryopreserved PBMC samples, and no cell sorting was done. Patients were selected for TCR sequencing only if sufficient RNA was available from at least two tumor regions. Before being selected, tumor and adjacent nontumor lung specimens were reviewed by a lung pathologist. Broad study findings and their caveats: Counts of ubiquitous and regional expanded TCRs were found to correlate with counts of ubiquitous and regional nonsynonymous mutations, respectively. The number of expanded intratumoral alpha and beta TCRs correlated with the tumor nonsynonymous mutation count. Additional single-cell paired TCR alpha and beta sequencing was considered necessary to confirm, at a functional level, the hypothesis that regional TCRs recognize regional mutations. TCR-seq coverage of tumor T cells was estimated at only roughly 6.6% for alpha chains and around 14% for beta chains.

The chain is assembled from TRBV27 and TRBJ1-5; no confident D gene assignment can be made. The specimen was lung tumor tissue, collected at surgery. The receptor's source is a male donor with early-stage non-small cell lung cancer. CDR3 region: CASSLFLDQPQHF. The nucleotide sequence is TGTGCCAGCAGTTTATTTCTGGATCAGCCCCAGCATTTT.